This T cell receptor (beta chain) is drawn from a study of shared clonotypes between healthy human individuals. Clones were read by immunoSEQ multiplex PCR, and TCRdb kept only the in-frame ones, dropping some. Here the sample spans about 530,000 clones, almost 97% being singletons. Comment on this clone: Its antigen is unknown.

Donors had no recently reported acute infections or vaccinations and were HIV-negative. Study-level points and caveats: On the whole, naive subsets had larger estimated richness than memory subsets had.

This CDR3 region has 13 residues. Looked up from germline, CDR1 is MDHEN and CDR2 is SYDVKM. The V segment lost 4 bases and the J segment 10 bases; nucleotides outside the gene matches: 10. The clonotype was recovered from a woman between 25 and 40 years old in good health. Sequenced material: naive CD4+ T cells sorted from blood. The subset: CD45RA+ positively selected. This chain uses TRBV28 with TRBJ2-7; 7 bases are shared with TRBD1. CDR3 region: CASSSPFGQVQYF. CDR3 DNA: TGTGCCAGCAGTTCCCCCTTCGGACAGGTACAGTACTTC.